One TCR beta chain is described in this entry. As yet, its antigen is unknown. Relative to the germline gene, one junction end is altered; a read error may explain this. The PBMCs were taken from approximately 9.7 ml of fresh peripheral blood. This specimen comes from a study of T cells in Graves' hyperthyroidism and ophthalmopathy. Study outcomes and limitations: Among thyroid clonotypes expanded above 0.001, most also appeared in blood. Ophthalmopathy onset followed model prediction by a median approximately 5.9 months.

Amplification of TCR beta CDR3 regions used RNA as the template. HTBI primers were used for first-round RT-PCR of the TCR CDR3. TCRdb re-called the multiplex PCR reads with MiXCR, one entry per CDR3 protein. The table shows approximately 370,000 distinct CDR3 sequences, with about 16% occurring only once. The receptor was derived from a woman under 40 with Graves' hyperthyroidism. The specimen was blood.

In DNA, the CDR3 is TGTGCCAGCAGCAGGGACACCTCCTATGGCCACACCTTC. Its translation: CASSRDTSYGHTF. This sequence joins TRBV6-1 and TRBJ1-2; tentatively, D is TRBD1 (6 bases). The CDR3 extends over 13 amino acids. In germline, CDR1 is MNHNS, CDR2 SASEGT.